This T cell receptor beta chain came from a study of OX40 agonist ivuxolimab in advanced cancers. In the study overall: Patient treatment consisted of intravenous ivuxolimab administration every 2 weeks at 0.01 to 10 mg/kg. Study findings and constraints: Individuals who were partial responders at 0.1-3.0 mg/kg had clonal expansion that ranked among the lowest. Expanded peripheral T cell antigen specificity was not determined.

Note on this clone: Its antigen is not identified. One end of the junction does not line up with germline, which may come from a read error.

Germline V gives CDR1 SGHNT, CDR2 YYREEE (reference sequence). This CDR3 has 15 residues. Repertoires were generated with immunoSEQ multiplex PCR, while TCRdb's copy carries only in-frame clones and drops some. The sample holds about 62,000 clones, approximately 79% seen once. Material: CD4+ or CD8+ T cells sorted from blood, obtained in a trial of the OX40 agonist ivuxolimab. This clonotype was obtained from an adult with an advanced solid tumor such as melanoma, head and neck, liver or kidney cancer. The chain has TRBV5-4 and TRBJ2-7, with 12 positions matching TRBD1. The CDR3 here is CASSQGDRGLYEQYF. The CDR3, as DNA: TGCGCCAGCAGCCAAGGGGACAGGGGGCTCTACGAGCAGTACTTC.